One T cell receptor (beta chain) is described in this entry. The authors sequenced TCR beta from blood CD8+ and CD4+ T cells. RNA was extracted with the RNeasy kit, and a quantity of roughly 0.5 to 1 ug was reverse transcribed using random hexamers. TCRdb analysed the immunoSEQ multiplex PCR reads with MiXCR anew, one entry per CDR3 protein. Here the sample spans roughly 200,000 distinct CDR3 sequences, 85% to 95% being singletons. The data were taken from a study of CD8 T cells in Susac syndrome. Study-level background: Blood was drawn from Susac syndrome patients while they were therapy-naive, on corticosteroids, or on intravenous immunoglobulin alone.

Sequencing was done on a sample of CD4+ T cells from PBMCs. This clonotype originated in a human donor with Susac syndrome.

The CDR3 loop reads CASSYSTTDTQYF. The CDR3 DNA is TGTGCCAGCAGTTACTCGACTACAGATACGCAGTATTTT. V usage is TRBV6-2 or TRBV6-3 and J usage is TRBJ2-3; D is uncertain. This CDR3 region has 13 residues. The germline V and J ends were trimmed by 0 bases and 3 bases, with 4 bases remaining between them. Germline CDR1 is MNHEY and CDR2 is SVGEGT.